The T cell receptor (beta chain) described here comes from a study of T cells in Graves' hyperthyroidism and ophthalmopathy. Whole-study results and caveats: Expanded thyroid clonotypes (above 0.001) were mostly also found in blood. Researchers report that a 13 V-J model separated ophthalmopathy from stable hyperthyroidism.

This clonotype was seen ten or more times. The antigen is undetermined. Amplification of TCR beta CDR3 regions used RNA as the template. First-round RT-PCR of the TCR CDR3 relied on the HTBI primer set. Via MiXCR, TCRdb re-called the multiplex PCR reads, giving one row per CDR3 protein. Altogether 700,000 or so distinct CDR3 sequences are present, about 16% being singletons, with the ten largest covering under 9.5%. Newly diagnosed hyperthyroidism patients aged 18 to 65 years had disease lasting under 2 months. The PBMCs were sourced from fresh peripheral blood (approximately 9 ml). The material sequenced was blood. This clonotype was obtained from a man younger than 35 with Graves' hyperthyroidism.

The CDR3 sequence is CASSLTRGLRNTEAFF. CDR3 in DNA: TGTGCCAGCAGTTTGACAAGGGGGCTGAGGAACACTGAAGCTTTCTTT. V is TRBV27 and J is TRBJ1-1, with 7 positions matching TRBD1. This CDR3 contains 16 residues. CDR1 and CDR2 (germline): MNHEY, SMNVEV (reference sequence). V lost 3 bases, J lost 1 base, and 8 bases stayed unmatched.